Following are 26 T cell receptor beta chains from one sample sequenced in a study of graft-versus-host responses after intestinal transplantation. Here immunoSEQ multiplex PCR was the method, and the copy in TCRdb shows in-frame clones only, minus some. Of approximately 80,000 clones in the sample, 70% to 90% were seen once. For these receptors, no antigen is known. The material sequenced was unstimulated CD4+ T cells sorted from spleen or lymph node cells, taken before intestinal transplant. The source is a human donor who received an intestinal transplant.

This clone was detected a few times. The rearrangement links TRBV5-5 to TRBJ2-5; 7 positions match TRBD1. V was pared by 4 bases and J by 4 bases, with 10 bases of the junction left unmatched. CDR1 and CDR2 from the germline V gene are SGHKS and YYEKEE (reference sequence). This CDR3 has 15 residues. As DNA, the CDR3 is TGTGCCAGCAGCCCGAGGGGGCCAGGGGGAGAGACCCAGTACTTC. Its protein is CASSPRGPGGETQYF.

V usage is TRBV28 and J usage is TRBJ2-7, with TRBD1 matching over 7 bases. The CDR3 runs to 13 residues. With 7 bases clipped from V and 2 bases from J, the junction kept 5 bases outside the gene matches. Germline V gives CDR1 MDHEN, CDR2 SYDVKM. The DNA of the CDR3 is TGTGCCAGCAACCCGACAGGGACCTACGAGCAGTACTTC. Translating gives CASNPTGTYEQYF. Based on the CDR3 plus reference TRBV28 and TRBJ2-7, the full variable domain is DVKVTQSSRYLVKRTGEKVFLECVQDMDHENMFWYRQDPGLGLRLIYFSYDVKMKEKGDIPEGYSVSREKKERFSLILESASTNQTSMYLCASNPTGTYEQYFGPGTRLTVT.

The genes are TRBV7-9 and TRBJ2-7; 11 bases align to TRBD2. This CDR3 is 16 amino acids long. Trimming cost V 1 base and J 2 bases; bases outside gene matches: 4. The germline CDR1 and CDR2 sequences are SEHNR and FQNEAQ (reference sequence). DNA for the CDR3: TGTGCCAGCAGCTTAGTAATAGCGGGAGGGGCCTACGAGCAGTACTTC. This sequence encodes CASSLVIAGGAYEQYF.

This clone has just a few counts. The DNA of the CDR3 is TGTGCCAGCGGTGGGACAGGGGGCCCCGGGGAGCTGTTTTTT. Translated, it gives CASGGTGGPGELFF. This chain links TRBV28 with TRBJ2-2, with TRBD1 identical over 12 bases. CDR3 size: 14 residues. V was clipped by 8 bases and J by 6 bases; unmatched bases: 4. Looked up from germline, CDR1 is MDHEN and CDR2 is SYDVKM.

This clone turned up a few times. The chain links TRBV27 to TRBJ1-3; D might be TRBD1 (6 bases). This CDR3 comprises 16 residues. From germline, CDR1 is MNHEY and CDR2 SMNVEV (reference sequence). Trimming pared 5 bases from V and 0 bases from J, leaving 14 bases between. Here the CDR3 DNA reads TGTGCCAGCAGTATCACAGGGACCGGCTCTGGAAACACCATATATTTT. Its translation: CASSITGTGSGNTIYF.

This sequence joins TRBV7-8 and TRBJ2-7, with 8 positions matching TRBD1. V lost 5 bases, J lost 5 bases, and 14 bases stayed unmatched. The CDR3 loop spans 16 amino acids. Germline V CDR1 and CDR2: SGHVS, FQNEAQ. The CDR3 is CASSPSGQGRDHEQYF. The CDR3 DNA follows: TGTGCCAGCAGCCCGAGCGGACAGGGAAGGGATCACGAGCAGTACTTC. The variable domain in full, with the rest retrieved from reference TRBV7-8 and TRBJ2-7, is GAGVSQSPRYKVAKRGQDVALRCDPISGHVSLFWYQQALGQGPEFLTYFQNEAQLDKSGLPSDRFFAERPEGSVSTLKIQRTQQEDSAVYLCASSPSGQGRDHEQYFGPGTRLTVT.

The chain couples TRBV6-5 to TRBJ2-1; possible D gene TRBD1, 7 bases. CDR1 is MNHEY and CDR2 is SVGAGI in the germline V gene. V was trimmed by 4 bases and J by 5 bases, leaving 12 bases between them. This CDR3 is 14 amino acids long. The chain's CDR3 is CASSSGGMDNEQFF. The DNA for the CDR3 is TGTGCCAGCAGTTCAGGGGGGATGGACAATGAGCAGTTCTTC.

The J gene is TRBJ1-1, the V gene TRBV7-9; D is possibly TRBD1 (5 bases). This CDR3 has 17 residues. Trimming left V 1 base short and J 5 bases short, with 20 bases between. CDR1 and CDR2 from the germline V gene are SEHNR and FQNEAQ (reference sequence). CDR3 DNA sequence: TGTGCCAGCAGCTTAGAAGCCCGGGGCAGAGCGGGGACTGAAGCTTTCTTT. Its protein product is CASSLEARGRAGTEAFF.

The CDR3 coding sequence is TGTGCCAGCAGTCCGAACTGGGACAGATATAAAACTTACACCGGGGAGCTGTTTTTT. Its translation: CASSPNWDRYKTYTGELFF. The genes are TRBV27 and TRBJ2-2, with 7 bases aligning to TRBD1. The CDR3 has 19 amino acids. CDR1 and CDR2 (germline): MNHEY, SMNVEV (reference sequence). V lost 5 bases and J lost 3; bases outside the gene matches: 18.

Here the CDR3 reads CASSRQDYEQYF. For the CDR3, the DNA is TGTGCCAGCAGCCGACAGGACTACGAGCAGTACTTC. This chain uses TRBV6-1 with TRBJ2-7; possibly TRBD1 for D (6 bases). The V end was cut by 6 bases, the J end by 3 bases, with 9 bases between. The CDR3 has 12 amino acids. Germline assignment: CDR1 MNHNS and CDR2 SASEGT.

The V gene is TRBV11-1, the J gene TRBJ2-3, with 12 bases aligning to TRBD2. The germline V gene has CDR1 SGHAT and CDR2 FQDESV (reference sequence). The CDR3 is 17 residues long. With 6 bases clipped from V and 6 bases from J, the junction kept 13 bases outside the gene matches. The CDR3 loop reads CASRLTLAGGLLDTQYF. In DNA form, the CDR3 reads TGTGCCAGCAGGTTAACCCTAGCGGGAGGGCTCCTCGATACGCAGTATTTT.

The chain combines TRBV5-1 with TRBJ2-2, with 9 bases aligning to TRBD1. Germline assignment: CDR1 SGHRS and CDR2 YFSETQ. The CDR3 runs 16 residues. With V trimmed by 0 bases and J by 5 bases, 5 bases remained unmatched. The CDR3 region is CASSLAWDRVTGELFF. The CDR3 region has the DNA TGCGCCAGCAGCTTGGCCTGGGACAGGGTGACCGGGGAGCTGTTTTTT.

The chain recombines TRBV7-6 with TRBJ2-2; weak D call: TRBD2 (5 bases). With 2 bases removed from V and 0 bases from J, the gap between germline ends came to 10 bases. Germline loops: CDR1 SGHVS, CDR2 FNYEAQ. The length of the CDR3 is 16 residues. DNA for the CDR3: TGTGCCAGCAGCTTATTTACGGGGTCGAACACCGGGGAGCTGTTTTTT. It encodes CASSLFTGSNTGELFF.

The chain couples TRBV5-6 to TRBJ2-7; D is ambiguous. In germline, CDR1 is SGHDT, CDR2 YYEEEE. Trimming removed 2 bases from V and 0 bases from J, with 12 bases in between. The CDR3 has 15 amino acids. The CDR3 region is CASSLTGPSSYEQYF. The CDR3 DNA reads as TGTGCCAGCAGCTTAACCGGCCCTAGCTCCTACGAGCAGTACTTC.

J is TRBJ2-2 and V is TRBV7-6; D may be TRBD1 (7 bases). Germline V gene lookup returns CDR1 SGHVS and CDR2 FNYEAQ. CDR3 length: 15 residues. The V end lost 5 bases, the J end lost 6 bases, and 16 bases lay between the germline ends. The CDR3 region is CASSGLQGSPGELFF. The CDR3, as DNA: TGTGCCAGCAGCGGACTACAGGGGTCCCCCGGGGAGCTGTTTTTT.

The chain couples TRBV6-1 to TRBJ2-7, with no clear D. V gave up 7 bases and J gave up 2 bases, with 6 bases separating them. The germline V gene has CDR1 MNHNS and CDR2 SASEGT. The CDR3 extends over 11 amino acids. The CDR3 sequence is CASNTAYEQYF. DNA for the CDR3: TGTGCCAGCAACACAGCCTACGAGCAGTACTTC.

V usage is TRBV30 and J usage is TRBJ1-2; TRBD1 aligns across 7 bases. The CDR3 is made up of 14 amino acids. Unmatched junction bases numbered 9, after V lost 4 bases and J lost 4 bases. The V gene's germline CDR1 is GTSNPN and CDR2 SVGIG (reference sequence). CDR3 residues: CAWNRGALGYGYTF. CDR3 bases: TGTGCCTGGAACAGGGGCGCCCTTGGCTATGGCTACACCTTC.

This rearrangement joins TRBV7-9 to TRBJ2-2; TRBD1 might be the D (6 bases). From germline, CDR1 is SEHNR and CDR2 FQNEAQ (reference sequence). Trimming removed 5 bases from V and 4 bases from J, with 14 bases in between. The CDR3 totals 15 residues. CDR3 coding DNA: TGTGCCAGCAGCCTACAGGGTTTTGGCACCGGGGAGCTGTTTTTT. This gives the protein CASSLQGFGTGELFF.

This clone was recorded only once. This chain links TRBV5-6 with TRBJ2-2; 11 bases line up with TRBD2. Losses at the gene ends were 4 bases for V and 1 base for J; bases not matched to a gene: 6. CDR3 length: 17 residues. Germline-derived CDR1 and CDR2 are SGHDT and YYEEEE. Written as DNA, the CDR3 is TGTGCCAGCAGCCGTCCGGGACTAGCGGTGAACACCGGGGAGCTGTTTTTT. Encoded protein: CASSRPGLAVNTGELFF.

V gene TRBV5-1 combines with J gene TRBJ2-1; D gene ambiguous. Germline V gene lookup returns CDR1 SGHRS and CDR2 YFSETQ. There are 13 residues in the CDR3. Deletions cut 0 bases from V and 3 bases from J, with 4 bases between. CDR3 region: CASSLGYYNEQFF. Here the CDR3 DNA reads TGCGCCAGCAGCTTGGGCTACTACAATGAGCAGTTCTTC.

The chain is built from TRBV9 and TRBJ1-1, with D possibly matching TRBD1 (6 bases). Trimming stripped 4 bases from V and 5 bases from J, with 15 bases between. Germline lookup yields CDR1 SGDLS and CDR2 YYNGEE. This CDR3 has 14 amino acids. DNA for the CDR3: TGTGCCAGCAGCCCCCGGTTAGGGGGTACTGAAGCTTTCTTT. Protein sequence: CASSPRLGGTEAFF.

J is TRBJ2-7 and V is TRBV19; 16 bases line up with TRBD2. This CDR3 region has 20 residues. The germline CDR1 and CDR2 sequences are LNHDA and SQIVND (reference sequence). V was pared by 3 bases and J by 2 bases, with 13 bases of the junction left unmatched. CDR3 loop: CASSIGLGLAGGPVAYEQYF. The CDR3 DNA reads TGTGCCAGTAGTATTGGTTTGGGACTAGCGGGAGGGCCTGTAGCCTACGAGCAGTACTTC.

This chain connects TRBV27 to TRBJ1-5; D unresolved. Trimming left V 8 bases short and J 6 bases short, with 8 bases between. This CDR3 contains 11 residues. Germline V gene sequence: CDR1 MNHEY, CDR2 SMNVEV (reference sequence). The CDR3 sequence is CASGWSQPQHF. In DNA form, the CDR3 reads TGTGCCAGCGGTTGGAGTCAGCCCCAGCATTTT.

The chain recombines TRBV10-3 with TRBJ2-3; 7 bases are a match to TRBD2. V dropped 0 bases and J dropped 8; count of bases not matched to a gene: 2. CDR3 length: 13 amino acids. Germline V gene sequence: CDR1 ENHRY, CDR2 SYGVKD. In DNA form, the CDR3 reads TGTGCCATCAGTGAGTCTGGACTAGGTACGCAGTATTTT. The encoded protein is CAISESGLGTQYF.

The rearrangement uses TRBV2 and TRBJ1-6, with 7 nucleotides matching TRBD1. Germline V gives CDR1 SNHLY, CDR2 FYNNEI. The CDR3 consists of 15 residues. J gave up 8 bases and V 6 bases, and 10 bases lay outside the gene matches. The CDR3 coding sequence is TGTGCCAGCAGGGCCAGACAGGGCGACTATTCACCCCTCCACTTT. This codes for CASRARQGDYSPLHF. Full variable domain (rest looked up from reference TRBV2 and TRBJ1-6): EPEVTQTPSHQVTQMGQEVILRCVPISNHLYFYWYRQILGQKVEFLVSFYNNEISEKSEIFDDQFSVERPDGSNFTLKIRSTKLEDSAMYFCASRARQGDYSPLHFGNGTRLTVT.

This clone appeared a single time. The chain employs TRBV27 and TRBJ2-7, with D perhaps matching TRBD2 (5 bases). This CDR3 spans 14 amino acids. Trimming removed 6 bases at V and 7 bases at J, with 19 bases between. Germline V gene sequence: CDR1 MNHEY, CDR2 SMNVEV (reference sequence). This chain's CDR3 is CASRPVTITGEQYF. As DNA, the CDR3 is TGTGCCAGCAGGCCGGTTACCATTACGGGGGAGCAGTACTTC.